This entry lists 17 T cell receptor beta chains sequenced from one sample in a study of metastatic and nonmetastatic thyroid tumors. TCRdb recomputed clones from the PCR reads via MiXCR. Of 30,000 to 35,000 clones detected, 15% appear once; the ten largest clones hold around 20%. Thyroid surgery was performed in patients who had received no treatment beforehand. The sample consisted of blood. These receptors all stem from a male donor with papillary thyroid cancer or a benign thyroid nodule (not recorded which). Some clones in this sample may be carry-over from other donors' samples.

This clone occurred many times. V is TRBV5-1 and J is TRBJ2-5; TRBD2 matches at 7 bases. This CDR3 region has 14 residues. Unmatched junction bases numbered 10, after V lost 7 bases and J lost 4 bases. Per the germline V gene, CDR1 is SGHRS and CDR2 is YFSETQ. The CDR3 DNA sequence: TGCGCCAGCGCCACGGGGGGACCTCGAGAGACCCAGTACTTC. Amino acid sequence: CASATGGPRETQYF.

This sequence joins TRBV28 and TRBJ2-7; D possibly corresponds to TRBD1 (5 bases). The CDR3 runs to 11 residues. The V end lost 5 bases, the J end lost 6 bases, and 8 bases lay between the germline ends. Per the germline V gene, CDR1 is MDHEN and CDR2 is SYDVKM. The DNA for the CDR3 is TGTGCCAGCAGTCCAGGGTCCGAGCAGTACTTC. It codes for CASSPGSEQYF. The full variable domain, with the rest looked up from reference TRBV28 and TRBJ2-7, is DVKVTQSSRYLVKRTGEKVFLECVQDMDHENMFWYRQDPGLGLRLIYFSYDVKMKEKGDIPEGYSVSREKKERFSLILESASTNQTSMYLCASSPGSEQYFGPGTRLTVT.

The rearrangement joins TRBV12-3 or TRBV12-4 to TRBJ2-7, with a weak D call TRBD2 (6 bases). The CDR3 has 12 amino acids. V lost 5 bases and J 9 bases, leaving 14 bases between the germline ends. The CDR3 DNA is TGTGCCAGCAGTACTCGACTAGAAGGGCAGTACTTC. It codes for CASSTRLEGQYF.

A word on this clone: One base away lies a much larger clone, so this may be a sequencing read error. CDR3: CSVERSGAGFNTEAFF. CDR3 coding DNA: TGCAGCGTTGAACGGTCCGGGGCCGGCTTTAACACTGAAGCTTTCTTT. The V and J genes are TRBV29-1 and TRBJ1-1; D is perhaps TRBD1 (5 bases). The CDR3 is 16 residues long. CDR1 and CDR2 from the germline V gene are SQVTM and ANQGSEA. The ends were cut back, 2 bases at V and 2 bases at J, with 18 bases in the middle. The full variable domain, completed using reference TRBV29-1 and TRBJ1-1, is SAVISQKPSRDICQRGTSLTIQCQVDSQVTMMFWYRQQPGQSLTLIATANQGSEATYESGFVIDKFPISRPNLTFSTLTVSNMSPEDSSIYLCSVERSGAGFNTEAFFGQGTRLTVV.

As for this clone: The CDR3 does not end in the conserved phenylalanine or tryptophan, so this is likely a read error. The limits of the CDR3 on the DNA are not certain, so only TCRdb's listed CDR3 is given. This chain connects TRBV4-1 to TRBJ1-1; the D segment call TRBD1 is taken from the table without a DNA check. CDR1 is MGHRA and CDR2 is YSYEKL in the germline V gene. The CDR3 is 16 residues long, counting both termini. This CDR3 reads CASSQCDRTMSSSSGQ.

DNA of the CDR3: TGCGCCAGCAGTGTAGCGGGATGGGATGAGCAGTTCTTC. It specifies CASSVAGWDEQFF. The rearrangement links TRBV5-1 to TRBJ2-1; 8 bases line up with TRBD2. Germline CDR1 is SGHRS and CDR2 is YFSETQ. The CDR3 is made up of 13 amino acids. Trimming removed 5 bases from V and 8 bases from J; junction bases left unmatched: 6.

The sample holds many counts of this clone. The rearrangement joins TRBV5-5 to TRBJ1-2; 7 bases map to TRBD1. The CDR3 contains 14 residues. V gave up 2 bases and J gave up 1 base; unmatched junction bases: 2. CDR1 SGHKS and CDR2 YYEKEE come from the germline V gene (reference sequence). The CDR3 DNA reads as TGTGCCAGCAGCTTTGGACAGGTTAACTATGGCTACACCTTC. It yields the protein CASSFGQVNYGYTF.

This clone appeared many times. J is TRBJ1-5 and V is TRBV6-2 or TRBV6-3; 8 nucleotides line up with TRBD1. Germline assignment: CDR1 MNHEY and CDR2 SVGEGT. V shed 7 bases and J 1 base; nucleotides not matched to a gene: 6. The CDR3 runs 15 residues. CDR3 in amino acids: CASTMTGASNQPQHF. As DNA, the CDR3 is TGTGCCAGCACCATGACAGGGGCGAGCAATCAGCCCCAGCATTTT.

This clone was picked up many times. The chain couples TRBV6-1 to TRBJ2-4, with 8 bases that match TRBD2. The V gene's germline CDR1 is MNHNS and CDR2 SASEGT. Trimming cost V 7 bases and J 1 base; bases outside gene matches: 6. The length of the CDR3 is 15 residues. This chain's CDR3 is CASIGGVLAKNIQYF. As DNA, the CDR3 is TGTGCCAGCATCGGGGGGGTGTTGGCCAAAAACATTCAGTACTTC.

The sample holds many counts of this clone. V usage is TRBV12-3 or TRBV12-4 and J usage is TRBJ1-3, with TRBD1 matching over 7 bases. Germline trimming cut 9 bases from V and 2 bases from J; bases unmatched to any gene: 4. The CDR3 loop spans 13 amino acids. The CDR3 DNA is TGTGCCAGTTCGGGACAGACTGGAAACACCATATATTTT. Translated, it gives CASSGQTGNTIYF.

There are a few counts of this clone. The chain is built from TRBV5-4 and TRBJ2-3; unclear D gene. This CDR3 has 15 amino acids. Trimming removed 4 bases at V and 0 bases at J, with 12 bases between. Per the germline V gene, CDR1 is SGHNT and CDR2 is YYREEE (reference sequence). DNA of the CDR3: TGTGCCAGCAGCGCGAGCGTTTCTAGCACAGATACGCAGTATTTT. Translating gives CASSASVSSTDTQYF.

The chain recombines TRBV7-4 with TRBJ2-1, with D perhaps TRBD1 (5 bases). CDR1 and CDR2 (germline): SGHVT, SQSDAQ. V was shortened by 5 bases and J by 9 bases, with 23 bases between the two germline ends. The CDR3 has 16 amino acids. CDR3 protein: CASSLGVAIWNIEQFF. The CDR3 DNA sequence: TGTGCCAGCAGCCTAGGGGTGGCTATCTGGAACATTGAGCAGTTCTTC. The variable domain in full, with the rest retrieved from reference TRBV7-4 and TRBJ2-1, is GAGVSQSPRYKVAKRGRDVALRCDSISGHVTLYWYRQTLGQGSEVLTYSQSDAQRDKSGRPSGRFSAERPERSVSTLKIQRTEQGDSAVYLCASSLGVAIWNIEQFFGPGTRLTVL.

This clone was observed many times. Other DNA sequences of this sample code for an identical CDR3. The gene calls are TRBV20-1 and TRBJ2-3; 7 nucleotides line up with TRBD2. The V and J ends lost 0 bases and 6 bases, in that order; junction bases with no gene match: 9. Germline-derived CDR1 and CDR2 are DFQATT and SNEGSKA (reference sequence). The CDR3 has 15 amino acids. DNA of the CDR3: TGCAGTGCTAGAGAAATACGACTAGCAAGCGATACGCAGTATTTT. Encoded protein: CSAREIRLASDTQYF.

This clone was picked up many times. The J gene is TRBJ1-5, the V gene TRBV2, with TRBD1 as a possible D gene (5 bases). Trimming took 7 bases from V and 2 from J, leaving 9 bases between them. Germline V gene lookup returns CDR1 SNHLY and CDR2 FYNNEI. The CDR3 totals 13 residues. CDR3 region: CASNGGGNQPQHF. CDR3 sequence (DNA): TGTGCCAGCAACGGGGGGGGCAATCAGCCCCAGCATTTT.

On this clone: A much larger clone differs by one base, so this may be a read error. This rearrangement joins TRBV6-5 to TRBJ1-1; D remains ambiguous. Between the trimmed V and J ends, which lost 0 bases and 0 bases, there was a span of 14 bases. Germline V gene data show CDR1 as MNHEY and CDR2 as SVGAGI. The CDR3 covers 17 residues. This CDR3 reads CASSYSILTLMNTEAFF. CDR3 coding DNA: TGTGCCAGCAGTTACTCGATACTGACCCTGATGAACACTGAAGCTTTCTTT.

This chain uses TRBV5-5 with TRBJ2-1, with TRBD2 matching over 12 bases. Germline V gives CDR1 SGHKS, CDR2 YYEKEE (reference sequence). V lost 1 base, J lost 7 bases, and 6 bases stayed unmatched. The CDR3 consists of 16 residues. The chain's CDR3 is CASSLLTSGRGNEQFF. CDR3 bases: TGTGCCAGCAGCTTGTTGACTAGCGGGAGAGGTAATGAGCAGTTCTTC.

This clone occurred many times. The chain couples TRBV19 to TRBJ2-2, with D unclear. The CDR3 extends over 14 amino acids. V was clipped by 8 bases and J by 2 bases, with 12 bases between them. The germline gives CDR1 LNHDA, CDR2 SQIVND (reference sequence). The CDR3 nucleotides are TGTGCCAGTGGTAATTTTAGAAACACCGGGGAGCTGTTTTTT. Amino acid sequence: CASGNFRNTGELFF.